The 13 T cell receptor beta chains presented below share a single source sample, sequenced in a study of blood T cell repertoires in COVID-19. Profiled with immunoSEQ multiplex PCR; TCRdb holds only in-frame clones, not every one. The repertoire has about 500,000 clones, 87% of them found once; the top ten carry under 0.75%. Sample: PBMCs or T cells enriched from blood (not recorded which). The receptors here all came from a woman aged 18-35 years who had recovered from COVID-19.

The J gene is TRBJ1-2, the V gene TRBV24-1; 9 positions agree with TRBD1. The CDR3 extends over 14 amino acids. The V segment lost 4 bases and the J segment 5 bases; nucleotides outside the gene matches: 4. Per the germline V gene, CDR1 is KGHDR and CDR2 is SFDVKD. Here the CDR3 DNA reads TGTGCCACCAGTGAGCCCGGACAGGGGTATGGCTACACCTTC. Residues: CATSEPGQGYGYTF.

The CDR3 protein is CASRSQTGDTEAFF. DNA of the CDR3: TGTGCCAGCAGATCCCAGACAGGGGACACTGAAGCTTTCTTT. The chain recombines TRBV7-9 with TRBJ1-1; TRBD1 matches at 8 bases. The CDR3 runs to 14 residues. Looked up from germline, CDR1 is SEHNR and CDR2 is FQNEAQ (reference sequence). J gave up 3 bases and V 6 bases, and 6 bases lay outside the gene matches.

V and J are TRBV11-2 and TRBJ1-1, with a tentative D call TRBD1 (6 bases). The CDR3 length is 14 residues. V was trimmed by 1 base and J by 4 bases, leaving 10 bases between them. Germline V gives CDR1 SGHAT, CDR2 FQNNGV. The CDR3, as DNA: TGTGCCAGCAGCTTAGCAGGGGATGGCACTGAAGCTTTCTTT. This encodes CASSLAGDGTEAFF.

The chain has TRBV1 and TRBJ2-3; TRBD2 is taken as the D call from the table, unchecked against the DNA. TRBV1 is a listed pseudogene. The CDR3 has 17 residues. In nucleotides, the CDR3 is TGCACCAGCAGCCAAGAGGAAAAGCGGGGGGTCACAGATACGCAGTATTTT. It is translated as CTSSQEEKRGVTDTQYF.

The V gene is TRBV7-9, the J gene TRBJ1-5, with D unresolved. Germline-derived CDR1 and CDR2 are SEHNR and FQNEAQ (reference sequence). Trimming stripped 4 bases from V and 0 bases from J, with 7 bases between. CDR3 size: 14 residues. CDR3 DNA sequence: TGTGCCAGCAGCTCACAATATAGCAATCAGCCCCAGCATTTT. Protein: CASSSQYSNQPQHF. Filled out from reference TRBV7-9 and TRBJ1-5, the complete variable domain reads DTGVSQNPRHKITKRGQNVTFRCDPISEHNRLYWYRQTLGQGPEFLTYFQNEAQLEKSRLLSDRFSAERPKGSFSTLEIQRTEQGDSAMYLCASSSQYSNQPQHFGDGTRLSIL.

The CDR3 here is CASRDRGTGLEQYF. The CDR3 nucleotides are TGCGCCAGCAGAGACAGGGGAACAGGGCTCGAGCAGTACTTC. The chain uses TRBV10-2 and TRBJ2-7; TRBD1 matches at 8 bases. The CDR3 contains 14 residues. Germline lookup yields CDR1 WSHSY and CDR2 SAAADI. Unmatched junction bases numbered 10, after V lost 6 bases and J lost 6 bases.

CDR3 nucleotides: TGTGCCAGCAGCGGGCAGAGGGACACTGAAGCTTTCTTT. Encoded protein: CASSGQRDTEAFF. The chain links TRBV11-2 to TRBJ1-1, with D unresolved. V was trimmed by 5 bases and J by 3 bases, leaving 10 bases between them. Germline lookup yields CDR1 SGHAT and CDR2 FQNNGV. This CDR3 is built from 13 residues.

The gene calls are TRBV12-3 or TRBV12-4 and TRBJ2-5, with a weak D call TRBD2 (6 bases). V lost 8 bases and J 2 bases, leaving 9 bases between the germline ends. The length of the CDR3 is 12 residues. The CDR3 nucleotides are TGTGCCAGCCCGGGACTTCAAGAGACCCAGTACTTC. Amino acid sequence: CASPGLQETQYF.

This clone was counted between two and nine times. The chain carries TRBV6-4 and TRBJ2-1; the match to TRBD1 covers 8 bases. The CDR3 is 16 residues long. Germline lookup yields CDR1 MRHNA and CDR2 SNTAGT. V was clipped by 3 bases and J by 8 bases; unmatched bases: 12. The CDR3 sequence: CASSERKTGDADEQFF. The CDR3 bases are TGTGCCAGCAGTGAAAGGAAGACAGGGGACGCGGATGAGCAGTTCTTC.

As for this clone: Other DNA sequences in this sample translate to the same CDR3. The CDR3, as DNA: TGCAGTGCTAGGGGGCTTAGCGAGCAGTACTTC. The encoded protein is CSARGLSEQYF. The chain is built from TRBV20-1 and TRBJ2-7, with a weak D call TRBD1 (5 bases). The CDR3 has 11 residues. CDR1 DFQATT and CDR2 SNEGSKA come from the germline V gene (reference sequence). V lost 3 bases, J lost 6 bases, and 9 bases lay in between.

The rearrangement joins TRBV5-1 to TRBJ1-5, with D possibly being TRBD1 (5 bases). Germline CDR1 SGHRS, CDR2 YFSETQ. V was cut by 0 bases and J by 8 bases, with 15 bases left in between. The length of the CDR3 is 15 residues. The CDR3 protein is CASSLGDSSGEPQHF. The CDR3, as DNA: TGCGCCAGCAGCTTGGGTGACAGCTCCGGCGAGCCCCAGCATTTT.

V usage is TRBV27 and J usage is TRBJ2-7, with D perhaps matching TRBD1 (5 bases). Germline CDR1 reads MNHEY; CDR2 reads SMNVEV (reference sequence). Trimming pared 0 bases from V and 3 bases from J, leaving 12 bases between. CDR3 length: 15 amino acids. The CDR3 reads CASSLSATGYYEQYF. CDR3 in DNA: TGTGCCAGCAGTTTATCAGCTACAGGCTACTACGAGCAGTACTTC.

The chain employs TRBV3-1 (or the pseudogene TRBV3-2) and TRBJ2-3; TRBD1 matches at 7 bases. With V trimmed by 4 bases and J by 6 bases, 7 bases remained unmatched. Per the germline V gene, CDR1 is LGHDT and CDR2 is YNNKEL (reference sequence). CDR3 length: 14 amino acids. DNA for the CDR3: TGTGCCAGCAGCCCCTCGACAGGGTTCGATACGCAGTATTTT. Its translation: CASSPSTGFDTQYF.